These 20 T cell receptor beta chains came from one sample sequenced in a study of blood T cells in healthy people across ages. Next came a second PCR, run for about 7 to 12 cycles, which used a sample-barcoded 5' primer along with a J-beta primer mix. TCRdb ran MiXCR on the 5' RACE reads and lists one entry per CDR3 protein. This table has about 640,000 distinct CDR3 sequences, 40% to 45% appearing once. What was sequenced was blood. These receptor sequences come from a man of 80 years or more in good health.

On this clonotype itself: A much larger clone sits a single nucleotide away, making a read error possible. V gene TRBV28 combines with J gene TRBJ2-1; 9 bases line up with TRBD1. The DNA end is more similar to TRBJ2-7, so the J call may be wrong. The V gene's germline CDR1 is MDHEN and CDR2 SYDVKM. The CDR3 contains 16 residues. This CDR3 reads CASSFLGQGWHNEQYF. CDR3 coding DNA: TGTGCCAGCAGTTTTCTCGGACAGGGGTGGCACAATGAGCAGTACTTC.

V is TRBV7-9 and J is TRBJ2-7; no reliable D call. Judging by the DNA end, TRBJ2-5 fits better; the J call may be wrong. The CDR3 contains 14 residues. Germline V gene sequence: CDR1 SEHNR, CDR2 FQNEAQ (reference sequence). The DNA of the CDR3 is TGTGCCAGCAGCTTACTTGCTACGTACGAGACCCAGTACTTC. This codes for CASSLLATYETQYF.

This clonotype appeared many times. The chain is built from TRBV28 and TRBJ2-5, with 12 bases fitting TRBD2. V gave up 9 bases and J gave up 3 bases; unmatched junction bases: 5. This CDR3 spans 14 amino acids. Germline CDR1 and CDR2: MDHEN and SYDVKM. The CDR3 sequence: CASGGLAGKETQYF. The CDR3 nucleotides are TGTGCCAGTGGAGGACTAGCGGGAAAAGAGACCCAGTACTTC.

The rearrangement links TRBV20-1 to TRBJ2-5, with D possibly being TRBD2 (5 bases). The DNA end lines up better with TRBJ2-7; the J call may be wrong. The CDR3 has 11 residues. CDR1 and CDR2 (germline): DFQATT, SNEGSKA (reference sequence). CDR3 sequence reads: CSAPLGDEQYF. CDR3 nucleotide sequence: TGCAGTGCCCCACTGGGAGACGAGCAGTACTTC.

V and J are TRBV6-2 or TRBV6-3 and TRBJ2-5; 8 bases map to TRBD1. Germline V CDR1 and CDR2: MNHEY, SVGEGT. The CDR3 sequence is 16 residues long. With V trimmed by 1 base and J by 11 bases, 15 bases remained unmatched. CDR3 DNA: TGTGCCAGCAGTTACTTCCCAGGGGGCGACCTCAATGAGCAGTACTTC. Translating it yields CASSYFPGGDLNEQYF.

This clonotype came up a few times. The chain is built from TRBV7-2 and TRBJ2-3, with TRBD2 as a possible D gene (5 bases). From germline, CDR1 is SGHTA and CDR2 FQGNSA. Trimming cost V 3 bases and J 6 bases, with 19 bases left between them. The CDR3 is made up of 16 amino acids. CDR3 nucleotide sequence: TGTGCCAGCAGCTTTAGAGGACGACGGGATTCTGATACGCAGTATTTT. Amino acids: CASSFRGRRDSDTQYF.

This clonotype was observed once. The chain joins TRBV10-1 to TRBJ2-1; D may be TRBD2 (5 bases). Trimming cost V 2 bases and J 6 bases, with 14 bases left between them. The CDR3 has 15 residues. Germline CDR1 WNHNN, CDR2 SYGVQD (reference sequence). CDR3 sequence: CASSEEGTGINEQFF. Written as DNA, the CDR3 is TGCGCCAGCAGTGAGGAGGGTACCGGGATCAATGAGCAGTTCTTC.

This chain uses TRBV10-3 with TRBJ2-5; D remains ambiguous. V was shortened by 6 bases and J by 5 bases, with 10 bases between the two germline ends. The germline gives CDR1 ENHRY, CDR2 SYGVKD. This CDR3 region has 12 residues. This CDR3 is CAIRDGLETQYF. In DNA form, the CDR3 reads TGTGCCATCAGGGACGGTTTGGAGACCCAGTACTTC.

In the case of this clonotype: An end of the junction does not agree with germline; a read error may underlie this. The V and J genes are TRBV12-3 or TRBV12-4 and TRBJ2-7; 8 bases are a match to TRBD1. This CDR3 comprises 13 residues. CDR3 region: CAISFGQGFEQYF. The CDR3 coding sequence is TGTGCCATCAGTTTCGGACAGGGATTCGAGCAGTACTTC.

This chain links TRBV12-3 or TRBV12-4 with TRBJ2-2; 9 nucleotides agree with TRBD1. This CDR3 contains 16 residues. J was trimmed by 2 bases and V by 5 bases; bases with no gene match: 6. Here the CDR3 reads CASSPGTGTNTGELFF. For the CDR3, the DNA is TGTGCCAGCAGTCCCGGGACAGGGACTAACACCGGGGAGCTGTTTTTT.

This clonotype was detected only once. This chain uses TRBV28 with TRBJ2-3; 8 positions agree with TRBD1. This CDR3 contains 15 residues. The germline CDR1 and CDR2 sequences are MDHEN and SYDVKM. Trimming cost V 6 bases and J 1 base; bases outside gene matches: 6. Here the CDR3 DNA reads TGTGCCAGCAGAGACGCGACAGGGGGCACAGATACGCAGTATTTT. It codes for CASRDATGGTDTQYF. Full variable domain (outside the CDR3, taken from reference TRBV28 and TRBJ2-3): DVKVTQSSRYLVKRTGEKVFLECVQDMDHENMFWYRQDPGLGLRLIYFSYDVKMKEKGDIPEGYSVSREKKERFSLILESASTNQTSMYLCASRDATGGTDTQYFGPGTRLTVL.

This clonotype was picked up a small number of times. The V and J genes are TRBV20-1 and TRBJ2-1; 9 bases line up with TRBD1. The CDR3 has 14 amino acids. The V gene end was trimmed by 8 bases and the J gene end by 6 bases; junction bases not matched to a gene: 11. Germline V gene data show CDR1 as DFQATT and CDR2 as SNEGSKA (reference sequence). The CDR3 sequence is CSSIQGARGNEQFF. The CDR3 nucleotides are TGCAGTTCTATACAGGGGGCGCGGGGCAATGAGCAGTTCTTC.

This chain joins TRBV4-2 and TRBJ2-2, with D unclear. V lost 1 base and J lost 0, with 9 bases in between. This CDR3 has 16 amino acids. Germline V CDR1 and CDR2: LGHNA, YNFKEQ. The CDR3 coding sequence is TGTGCCAGCAGCCAAGGTCCCGCTACGAACACCGGGGAGCTGTTTTTT. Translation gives CASSQGPATNTGELFF.

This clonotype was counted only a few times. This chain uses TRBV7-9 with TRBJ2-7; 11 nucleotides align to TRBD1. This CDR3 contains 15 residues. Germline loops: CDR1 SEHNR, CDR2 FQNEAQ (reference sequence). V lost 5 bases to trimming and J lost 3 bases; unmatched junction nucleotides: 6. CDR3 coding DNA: TGTGCCAGCAGCCTCCGGACAGGGGGCTTCTACGAGCAGTACTTC. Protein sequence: CASSLRTGGFYEQYF.

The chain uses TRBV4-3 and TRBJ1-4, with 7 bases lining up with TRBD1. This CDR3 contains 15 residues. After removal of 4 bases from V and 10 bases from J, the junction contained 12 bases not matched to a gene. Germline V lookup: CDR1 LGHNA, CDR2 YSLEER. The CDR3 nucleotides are TGCGCCAGCAGCCCCTCCCAGGGGGTAGGGGCAAAACTGTTTTTT. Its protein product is CASSPSQGVGAKLFF.

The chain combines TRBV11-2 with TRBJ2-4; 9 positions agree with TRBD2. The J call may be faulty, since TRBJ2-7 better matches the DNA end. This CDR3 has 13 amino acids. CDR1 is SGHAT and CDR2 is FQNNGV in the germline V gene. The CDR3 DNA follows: TGTGCCAGCAGGCGGGAGGGCCTCGACGAGCAGTACTTC. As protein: CASRREGLDEQYF.

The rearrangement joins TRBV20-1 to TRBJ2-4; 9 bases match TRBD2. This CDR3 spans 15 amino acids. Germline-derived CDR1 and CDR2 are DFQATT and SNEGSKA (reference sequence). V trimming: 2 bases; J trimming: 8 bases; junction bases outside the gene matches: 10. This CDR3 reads CSARPSGAAGDIQYF. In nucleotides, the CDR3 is TGCAGTGCTAGACCTAGCGGGGCAGCAGGGGACATTCAGTACTTC.

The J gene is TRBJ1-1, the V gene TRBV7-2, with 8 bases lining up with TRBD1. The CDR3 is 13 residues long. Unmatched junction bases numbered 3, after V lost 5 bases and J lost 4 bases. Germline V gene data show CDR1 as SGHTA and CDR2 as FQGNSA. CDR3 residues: CASSTTGGTEAFF. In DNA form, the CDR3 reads TGTGCCAGCAGCACCACAGGGGGCACTGAAGCTTTCTTT.

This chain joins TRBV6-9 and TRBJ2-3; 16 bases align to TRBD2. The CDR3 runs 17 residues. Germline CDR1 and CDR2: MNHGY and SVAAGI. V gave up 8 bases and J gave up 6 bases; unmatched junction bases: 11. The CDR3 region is CASPLGTSGRAPDTQYF. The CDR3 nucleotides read TGTGCCAGCCCCCTAGGGACTAGCGGGAGGGCCCCCGATACGCAGTATTTT.

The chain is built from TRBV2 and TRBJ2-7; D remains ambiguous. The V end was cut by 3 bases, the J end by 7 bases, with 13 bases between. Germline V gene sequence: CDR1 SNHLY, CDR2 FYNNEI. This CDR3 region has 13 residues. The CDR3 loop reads CASSDLSYNEQYF. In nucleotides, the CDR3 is TGTGCCAGCAGTGACTTGAGTTACAATGAGCAGTACTTC.